In its sample, the clone carrying this T cell receptor (beta chain) was seen many times. Its target is not known. Patients aged 18 to 65 had newly diagnosed hyperthyroidism lasting under 2 months. Investigators excluded patients with uncontrolled infection, other autoimmune disease, pregnancy or lactation. This sample is drawn from a study of T cells in Graves' hyperthyroidism and ophthalmopathy. Broader study findings: It was a median approximately 7.1 months before onset that the model predicted ophthalmopathy.

The CDR3 regions of TCR beta were amplified from RNA transcripts. Initially, a first-round RT-PCR of the TCR CDR3 employed the HTBI primer set. MiXCR, run by TCRdb on the multiplex PCR reads, gives a single entry per CDR3 protein. The profile shows over 250,000 distinct CDR3 sequences, less than 30% of them singletons. Germline values: CDR1 MNHEY, CDR2 SMNVEV (reference sequence). Between the trimmed V and J ends, which lost 8 bases and 5 bases, there was a span of 12 bases. The length of the CDR3 is 12 residues. This chain uses TRBV27 with TRBJ2-5; maybe TRBD2 (6 bases). The source is a man between 40 and 49 years old with Graves' hyperthyroidism that later progressed to Graves' ophthalmopathy. Source material: blood. This CDR3 is CASWEARETQYF. The CDR3 bases are TGTGCCAGCTGGGAGGCTAGGGAGACCCAGTACTTC.